Described below is a single T cell receptor (beta chain) sequence and its context. Its matching antigen is unknown. This specimen comes from a study of vaccination and CD4 T cells after COVID-19. The study, taken as a whole, reports: Analysis of convalescent patients found that 304 of 307 vaccine-specific clones were spike mono-reactive.

Treatment here: approximately 10-day PBMC culture with coronavirus spike peptide pools or control peptides (ViraFEST assay). Peptide pool stimulation in ViraFEST expanded antigen-specific T cells, whose TCRs were then sequenced. Germline V gene sequence: CDR1 LNHDA, CDR2 SQIVND (reference sequence). V lost 9 bases and J 6 bases, leaving 20 bases between the germline ends. This CDR3 has 14 residues. The Oncomine TCR Beta short-read assay was what sequenced the DNA obtained from cultured CD4+ T cells. The authors extracted genomic DNA from cultured CD4+ T cells. TCRdb independently ran MiXCR on the PCR reads; one entry per CDR3 protein. The data show over 10,000 distinct CDR3 sequences, with around 60% seen just once and more than 9.5% held by the top ten.

This rearrangement joins TRBV19 to TRBJ1-1, with D perhaps TRBD1 (5 bases). The sequenced material came from CD4+ T cells from blood, cultured in vitro. This sequence originates from a human donor who had recovered from COVID-19. The CDR3 is CASQGAGSGAEAFF. The CDR3 region has the DNA TGTGCCAGCCAAGGGGCGGGCTCGGGGGCTGAAGCTTTCTTT.